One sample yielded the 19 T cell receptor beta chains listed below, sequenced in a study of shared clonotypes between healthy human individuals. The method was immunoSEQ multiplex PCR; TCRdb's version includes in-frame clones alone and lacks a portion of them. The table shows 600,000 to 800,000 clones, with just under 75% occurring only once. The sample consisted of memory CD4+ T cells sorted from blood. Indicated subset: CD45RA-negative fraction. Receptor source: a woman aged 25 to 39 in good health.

CDR3 loop: CASSPGTGGEKLFF. CDR3 sequence (DNA): TGTGCCAGCAGTCCAGGGACAGGTGGGGAAAAACTGTTTTTT. The gene calls are TRBV27 and TRBJ1-4; TRBD1 matches 8 bases. Germline V gene data show CDR1 as MNHEY and CDR2 as SMNVEV (reference sequence). The CDR3 contains 14 residues. Trimming cost V 5 bases and J 8 bases; bases outside gene matches: 7.

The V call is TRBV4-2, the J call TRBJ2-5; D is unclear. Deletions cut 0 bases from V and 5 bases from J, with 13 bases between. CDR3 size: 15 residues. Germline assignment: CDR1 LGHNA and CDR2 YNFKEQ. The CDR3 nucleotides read TGTGCCAGCAGCCAAGATCTGCTAGTCTCGGAGACCCAGTACTTC. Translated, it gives CASSQDLLVSETQYF.

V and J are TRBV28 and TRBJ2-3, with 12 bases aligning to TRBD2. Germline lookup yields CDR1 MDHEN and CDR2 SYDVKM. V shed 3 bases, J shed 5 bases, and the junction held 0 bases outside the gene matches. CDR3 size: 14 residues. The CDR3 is CASSLGLAGDTQYF. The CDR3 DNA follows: TGTGCCAGCAGTTTGGGACTAGCGGGAGATACGCAGTATTTT.

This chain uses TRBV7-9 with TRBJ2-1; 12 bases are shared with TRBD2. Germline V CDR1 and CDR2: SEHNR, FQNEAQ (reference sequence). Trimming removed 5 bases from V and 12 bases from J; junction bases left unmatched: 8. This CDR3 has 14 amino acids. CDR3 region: CASSAATSGSWQFF. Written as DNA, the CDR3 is TGTGCCAGCAGCGCCGCGACTAGCGGGAGCTGGCAGTTCTTC.

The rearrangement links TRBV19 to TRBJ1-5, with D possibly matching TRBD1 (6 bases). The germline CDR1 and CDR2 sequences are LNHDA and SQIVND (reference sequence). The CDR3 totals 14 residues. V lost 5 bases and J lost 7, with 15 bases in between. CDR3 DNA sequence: TGTGCCAGTAGTCCCGGACAGTTGGGGCAGCCCCAGCATTTT. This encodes CASSPGQLGQPQHF.

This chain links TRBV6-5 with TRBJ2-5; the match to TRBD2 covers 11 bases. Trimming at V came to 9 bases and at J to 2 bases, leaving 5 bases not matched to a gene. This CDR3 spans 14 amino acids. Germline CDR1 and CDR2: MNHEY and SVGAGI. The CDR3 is CASTSGSWQETQYF. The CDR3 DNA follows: TGTGCCAGTACTAGCGGGAGCTGGCAAGAGACCCAGTACTTC.

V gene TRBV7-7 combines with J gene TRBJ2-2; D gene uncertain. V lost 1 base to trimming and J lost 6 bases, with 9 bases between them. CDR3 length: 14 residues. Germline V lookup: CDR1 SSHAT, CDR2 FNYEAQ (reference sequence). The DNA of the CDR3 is TGTGCCAGCAGCTTAGGGACCCTCTCCGGGGAGCTGTTTTTT. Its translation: CASSLGTLSGELFF.

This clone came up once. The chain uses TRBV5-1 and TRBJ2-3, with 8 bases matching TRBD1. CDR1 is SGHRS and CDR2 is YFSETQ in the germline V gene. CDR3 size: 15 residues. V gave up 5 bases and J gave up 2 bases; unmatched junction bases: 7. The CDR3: CASSPGQANTDTQYF. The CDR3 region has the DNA TGCGCCAGCAGTCCGGGACAGGCAAACACAGATACGCAGTATTTT.

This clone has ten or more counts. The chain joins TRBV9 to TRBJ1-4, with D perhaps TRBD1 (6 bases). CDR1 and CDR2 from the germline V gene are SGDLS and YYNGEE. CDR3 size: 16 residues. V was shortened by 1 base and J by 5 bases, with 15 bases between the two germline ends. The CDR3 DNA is TGTGCCAGCAGCGTACCGGGGACAAGGCGAAATGAAAAACTGTTTTTT. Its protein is CASSVPGTRRNEKLFF.

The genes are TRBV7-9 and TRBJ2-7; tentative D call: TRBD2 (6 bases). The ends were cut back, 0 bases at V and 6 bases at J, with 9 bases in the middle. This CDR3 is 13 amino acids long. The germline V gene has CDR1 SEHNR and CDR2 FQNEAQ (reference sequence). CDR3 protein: CASSLAGGFEQYF. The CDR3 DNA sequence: TGTGCCAGCAGCTTAGCGGGGGGATTCGAGCAGTACTTC.

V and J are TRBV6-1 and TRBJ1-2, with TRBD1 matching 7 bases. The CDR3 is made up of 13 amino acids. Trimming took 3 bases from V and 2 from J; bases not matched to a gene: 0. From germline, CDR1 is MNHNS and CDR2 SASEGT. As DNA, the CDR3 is TGTGCCAGCAGTGAGACAGGGAACTATGGCTACACCTTC. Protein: CASSETGNYGYTF.

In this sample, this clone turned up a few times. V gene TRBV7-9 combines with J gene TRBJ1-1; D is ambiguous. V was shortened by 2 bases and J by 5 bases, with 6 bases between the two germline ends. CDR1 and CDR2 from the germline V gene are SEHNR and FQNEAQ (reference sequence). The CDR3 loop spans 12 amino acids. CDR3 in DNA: TGTGCCAGCAGCTTAAGTCGGACTGAAGCTTTCTTT. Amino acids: CASSLSRTEAFF.

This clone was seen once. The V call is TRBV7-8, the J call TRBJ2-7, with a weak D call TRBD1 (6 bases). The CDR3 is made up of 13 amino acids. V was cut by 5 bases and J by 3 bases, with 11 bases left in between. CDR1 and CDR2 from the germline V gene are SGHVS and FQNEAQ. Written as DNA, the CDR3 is TGTGCCAGCAGCGGGACAAGTGGCTACGAGCAGTACTTC. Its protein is CASSGTSGYEQYF.

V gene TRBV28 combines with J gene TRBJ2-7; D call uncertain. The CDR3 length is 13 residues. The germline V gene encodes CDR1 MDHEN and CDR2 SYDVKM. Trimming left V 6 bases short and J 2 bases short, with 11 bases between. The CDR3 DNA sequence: TGTGCCAGCAGCCCCCCAGCCCCCTACGAGCAGTACTTC. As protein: CASSPPAPYEQYF.

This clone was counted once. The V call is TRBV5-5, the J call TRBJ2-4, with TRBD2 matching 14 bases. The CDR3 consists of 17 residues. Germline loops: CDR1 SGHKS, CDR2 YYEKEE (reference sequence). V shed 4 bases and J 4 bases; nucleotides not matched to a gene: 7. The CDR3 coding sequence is TGTGCCAGCAGCCAAACTTGGACTAGCGGGGGGAAAAACATTCAGTACTTC. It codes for CASSQTWTSGGKNIQYF.

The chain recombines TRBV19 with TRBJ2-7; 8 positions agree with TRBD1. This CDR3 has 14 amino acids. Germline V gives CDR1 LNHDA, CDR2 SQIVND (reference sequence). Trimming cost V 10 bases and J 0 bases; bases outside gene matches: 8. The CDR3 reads CATRGTGSSYEQYF. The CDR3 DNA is TGTGCCACCAGAGGGACAGGCAGCTCCTACGAGCAGTACTTC.

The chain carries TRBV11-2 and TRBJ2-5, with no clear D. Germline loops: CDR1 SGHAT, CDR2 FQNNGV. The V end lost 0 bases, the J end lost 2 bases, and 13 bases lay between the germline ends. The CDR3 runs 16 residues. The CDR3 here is CASSLELPSLQETQYF. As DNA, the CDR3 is TGTGCCAGCAGCTTAGAGCTCCCCAGCCTACAAGAGACCCAGTACTTC.

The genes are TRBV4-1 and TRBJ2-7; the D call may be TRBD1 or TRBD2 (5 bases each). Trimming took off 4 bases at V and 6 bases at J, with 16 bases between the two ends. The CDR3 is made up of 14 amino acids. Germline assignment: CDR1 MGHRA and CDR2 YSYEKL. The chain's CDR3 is CASSLLRERSEQYF. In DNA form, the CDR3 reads TGCGCCAGCAGCCTCCTCAGGGAGCGGAGCGAGCAGTACTTC.

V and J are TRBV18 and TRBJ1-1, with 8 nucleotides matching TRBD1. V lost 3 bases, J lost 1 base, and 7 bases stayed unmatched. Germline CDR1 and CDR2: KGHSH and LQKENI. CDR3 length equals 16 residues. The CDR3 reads CASSPLQGVKNTEAFF. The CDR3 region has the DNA TGTGCCAGCTCACCCCTACAGGGGGTCAAGAACACTGAAGCTTTCTTT.